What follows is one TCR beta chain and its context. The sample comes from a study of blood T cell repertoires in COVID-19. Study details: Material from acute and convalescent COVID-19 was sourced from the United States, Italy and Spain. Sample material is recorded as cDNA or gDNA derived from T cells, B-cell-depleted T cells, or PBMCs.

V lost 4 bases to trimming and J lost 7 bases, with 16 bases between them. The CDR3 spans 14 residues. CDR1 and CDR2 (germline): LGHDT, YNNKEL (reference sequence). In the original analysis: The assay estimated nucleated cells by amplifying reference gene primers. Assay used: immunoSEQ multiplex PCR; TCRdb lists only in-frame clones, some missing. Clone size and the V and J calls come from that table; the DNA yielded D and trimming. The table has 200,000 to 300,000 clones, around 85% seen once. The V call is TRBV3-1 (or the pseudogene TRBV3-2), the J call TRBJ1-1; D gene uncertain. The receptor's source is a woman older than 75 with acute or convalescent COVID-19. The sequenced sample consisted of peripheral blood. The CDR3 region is CASSLMLETSEAFF. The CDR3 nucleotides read TGTGCCAGCAGCCTCATGCTCGAAACAAGTGAAGCTTTCTTT.